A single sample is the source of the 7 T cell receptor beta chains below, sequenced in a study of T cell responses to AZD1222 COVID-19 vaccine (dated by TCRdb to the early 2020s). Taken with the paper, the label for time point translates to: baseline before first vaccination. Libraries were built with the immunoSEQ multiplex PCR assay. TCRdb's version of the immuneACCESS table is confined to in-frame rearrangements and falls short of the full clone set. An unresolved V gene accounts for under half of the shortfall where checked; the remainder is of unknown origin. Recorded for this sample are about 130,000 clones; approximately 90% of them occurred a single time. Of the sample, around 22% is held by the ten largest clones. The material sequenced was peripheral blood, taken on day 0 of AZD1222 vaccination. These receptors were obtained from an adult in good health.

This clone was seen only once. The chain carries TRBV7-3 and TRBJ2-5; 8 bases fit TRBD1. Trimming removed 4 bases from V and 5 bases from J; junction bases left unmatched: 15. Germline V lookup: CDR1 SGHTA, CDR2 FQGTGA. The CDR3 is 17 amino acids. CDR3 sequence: CASSSPEQGANRETQYF. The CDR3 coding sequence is TGTGCCAGCAGCTCCCCGGAGCAGGGGGCGAATCGGGAGACCCAGTACTTC.

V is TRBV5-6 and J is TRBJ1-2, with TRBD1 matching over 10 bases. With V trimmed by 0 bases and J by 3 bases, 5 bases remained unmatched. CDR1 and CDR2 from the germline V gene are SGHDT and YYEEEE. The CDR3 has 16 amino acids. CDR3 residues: CASSLEGQGRYYGYTF. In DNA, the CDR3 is TGTGCCAGCAGCTTGGAGGGACAGGGGCGATACTATGGCTACACCTTC.

As DNA, the CDR3 is TGTGCCAGCAGCCCAAGTGGGGGGGCGGTCTACACCTTC. Its protein product is CASSPSGGAVYTF. The rearrangement joins TRBV7-2 to TRBJ1-2; maybe TRBD1 (6 bases). The CDR3 sequence is 13 residues long. Germline CDR1 and CDR2: SGHTA and FQGNSA. Trimming stripped 5 bases from V and 10 bases from J, with 17 bases between.

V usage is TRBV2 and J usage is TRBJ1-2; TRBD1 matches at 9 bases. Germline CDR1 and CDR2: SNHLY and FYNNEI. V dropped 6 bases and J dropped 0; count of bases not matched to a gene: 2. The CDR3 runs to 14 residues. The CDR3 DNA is TGTGCCAGCAGGGACAGGGGAGCTAACTATGGCTACACCTTC. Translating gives CASRDRGANYGYTF. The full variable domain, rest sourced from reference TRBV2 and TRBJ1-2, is EPEVTQTPSHQVTQMGQEVILRCVPISNHLYFYWYRQILGQKVEFLVSFYNNEISEKSEIFDDQFSVERPDGSNFTLKIRSTKLEDSAMYFCASRDRGANYGYTFGSGTRLTVV.

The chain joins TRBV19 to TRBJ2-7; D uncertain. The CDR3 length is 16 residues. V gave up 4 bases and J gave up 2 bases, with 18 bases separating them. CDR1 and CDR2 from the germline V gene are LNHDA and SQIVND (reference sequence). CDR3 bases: TGTGCCAGTAGTAGGACCACAGCTGTACAAGCCTACGAGCAGTACTTC. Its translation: CASSRTTAVQAYEQYF.

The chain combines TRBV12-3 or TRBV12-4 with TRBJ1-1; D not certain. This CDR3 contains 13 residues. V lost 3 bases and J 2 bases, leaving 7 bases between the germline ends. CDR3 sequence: CASSFNANTEAFF. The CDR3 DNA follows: TGTGCCAGCAGTTTCAACGCAAACACTGAAGCTTTCTTT.

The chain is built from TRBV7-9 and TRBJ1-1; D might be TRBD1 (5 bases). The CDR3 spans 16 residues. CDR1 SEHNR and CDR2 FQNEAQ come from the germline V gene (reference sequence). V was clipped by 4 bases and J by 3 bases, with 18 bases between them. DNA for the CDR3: TGTGCCAGCAGCTCCCCACGGGGGGGAAGGGACACTGAAGCTTTCTTT. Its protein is CASSSPRGGRDTEAFF.